Sequencing of this T cell receptor beta chain was carried out in a study of chemoradiotherapy in HPV16-positive cancers. General study points: Better recurrence-free survival went with HPV-responsive T-cell expansion in HPV16-positive patients. The functional HPV-specific definition rests on just a couple of HPV16-positive patients. Candidate HPV-specific clones and E7-related TCR motifs grew in tumor during treatment.

Over chemoradiotherapy, repertoires were sampled more than once. This CDR3 has 13 amino acids. V was cut by 6 bases and J by 8 bases, with 16 bases left in between. From germline, CDR1 is MDHEN and CDR2 SYDVKM. In regard to this clone: The antigen remains unidentified.

Repertoires were generated with immunoSEQ multiplex PCR, while TCRdb's copy carries only in-frame clones and drops some. The sample lists some 16,000 clones, 79% occurring once. This chain joins TRBV28 and TRBJ1-2; tentatively, D is TRBD1 (6 bases). The source of this sequence is a human donor with HPV-associated anogenital cancer. The sample was gathered from a patient who underwent chemoradiotherapy. DNA for the CDR3: TGTGCCAGCAGCAAGACAGGCAAGGACGGCTACACCTTC. It yields the protein CASSKTGKDGYTF.